One and the same sample provided the 8 T cell receptor beta chains below, sequenced in a study of cytomegalovirus exposure and HLA in healthy donors. Libraries were prepared by immunoSEQ multiplex PCR; TCRdb keeps only in-frame clonotypes and omits some of them. Here the sample spans some 83,000 clones, 94% being singletons. Sequenced sample: PBMCs. Every receptor here comes from a woman under 30 in good health and CMV-seronegative.

The chain combines TRBV7-2 with TRBJ2-7; D unresolved. The CDR3 length is 14 residues. V gave up 1 base and J gave up 1 base, with 8 bases separating them. Germline V CDR1 and CDR2: SGHTA, FQGNSA. The CDR3 spells CASSLVGQSYEQYF. Here the CDR3 DNA reads TGTGCCAGCAGCTTAGTTGGCCAATCCTACGAGCAGTACTTC.

This sequence joins TRBV6-5 and TRBJ2-1, with 8 bases aligning to TRBD1. After removal of 6 bases from V and 10 bases from J, the junction contained 2 bases not matched to a gene. Per the germline V gene, CDR1 is MNHEY and CDR2 is SVGAGI. The CDR3 totals 11 residues. The CDR3 coding sequence is TGTGCCAGCAGCCAGGGGGCCGAGCAGTTCTTC. Its translation: CASSQGAEQFF.

V usage is TRBV30 and J usage is TRBJ2-6, with 7 bases that match TRBD2. Germline V gene lookup returns CDR1 GTSNPN and CDR2 SVGIG (reference sequence). This CDR3 is 16 amino acids long. After removal of 3 bases from V and 0 bases from J, the junction contained 5 bases not matched to a gene. The CDR3 loop is CAWRMGEGSGANVLTF. The CDR3 DNA sequence: TGTGCCTGGAGGATGGGGGAGGGCTCTGGGGCCAACGTCCTGACTTTC.

The chain uses TRBV11-2 and TRBJ1-5, with 8 bases matching TRBD1. CDR1 and CDR2 (germline): SGHAT, FQNNGV. The CDR3 is 16 residues long. With V trimmed by 2 bases and J by 4 bases, 7 bases remained unmatched. The CDR3 is CASSLYGTGPNQPQHF. The CDR3 DNA reads as TGTGCCAGCAGCTTATATGGGACAGGTCCAAATCAGCCCCAGCATTTT.

V usage is TRBV5-1 and J usage is TRBJ2-5; 10 positions match TRBD2. J was trimmed by 6 bases and V by 0 bases; bases with no gene match: 5. This CDR3 contains 15 residues. Germline lookup yields CDR1 SGHRS and CDR2 YFSETQ. In DNA form, the CDR3 reads TGCGCCAGCAGCTTGGAAGCGGGGGGGCACCAGACCCAGTACTTC. Translated: CASSLEAGGHQTQYF.

This clone was recorded a few times. CDR3 sequence reads: CASSYSGGASYEQYF. The CDR3 DNA is TGTGCCAGCAGTTACTCAGGGGGCGCATCCTACGAGCAGTACTTC. The J gene is TRBJ2-7, the V gene TRBV6-5; 7 bases map to TRBD1. The CDR3 totals 15 residues. J gave up 1 base and V 0 bases, and 3 bases lay outside the gene matches. CDR1 MNHEY and CDR2 SVGAGI come from the germline V gene.

The chain recombines TRBV9 with TRBJ1-2; a possible D gene is TRBD1 (5 bases). The CDR3 runs to 13 residues. Germline values: CDR1 SGDLS, CDR2 YYNGEE. V was trimmed by 4 bases and J by 4 bases, leaving 11 bases between them. CDR3 region: CASSLGGGYGYTF. The CDR3 bases are TGTGCCAGCAGCCTGGGGGGTGGCTATGGCTACACCTTC.

The chain joins TRBV6-6 to TRBJ2-1; D call uncertain. Trimming took off 2 bases at V and 6 bases at J, with 11 bases between the two ends. The CDR3 has 14 amino acids. CDR1 and CDR2 (germline): MNHNY, SVGAGI (reference sequence). Written as DNA, the CDR3 is TGTGCCAGCAGTTACGGCAGTAGCTTCAATGAGCAGTTCTTC. Amino acid sequence: CASSYGSSFNEQFF.